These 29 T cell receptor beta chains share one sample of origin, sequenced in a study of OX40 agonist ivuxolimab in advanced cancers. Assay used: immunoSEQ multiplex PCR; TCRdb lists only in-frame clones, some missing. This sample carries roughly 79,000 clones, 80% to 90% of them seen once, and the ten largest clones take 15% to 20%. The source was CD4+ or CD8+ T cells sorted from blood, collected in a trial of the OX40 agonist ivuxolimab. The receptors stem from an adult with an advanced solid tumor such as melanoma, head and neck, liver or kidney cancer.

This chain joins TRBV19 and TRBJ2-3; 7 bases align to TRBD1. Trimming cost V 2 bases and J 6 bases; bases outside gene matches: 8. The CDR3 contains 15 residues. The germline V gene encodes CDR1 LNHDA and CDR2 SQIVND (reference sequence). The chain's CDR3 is CASSIRGLAMDTQYF. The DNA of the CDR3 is TGTGCCAGTAGTATAAGGGGGCTTGCCATGGATACGCAGTATTTT.

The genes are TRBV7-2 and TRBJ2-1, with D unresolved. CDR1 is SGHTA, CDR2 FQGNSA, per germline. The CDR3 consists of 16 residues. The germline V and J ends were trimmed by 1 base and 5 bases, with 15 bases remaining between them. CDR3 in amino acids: CASSLGASGSHNEQFF. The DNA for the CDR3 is TGTGCCAGCAGCTTAGGTGCCTCCGGCTCGCACAATGAGCAGTTCTTC.

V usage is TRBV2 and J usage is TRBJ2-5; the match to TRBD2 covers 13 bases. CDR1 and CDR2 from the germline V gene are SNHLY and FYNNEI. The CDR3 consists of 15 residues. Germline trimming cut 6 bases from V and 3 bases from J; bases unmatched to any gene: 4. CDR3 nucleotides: TGTGCCAGCAGGGGGGGACTAGCGGGAAAAGAGACCCAGTACTTC. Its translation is CASRGGLAGKETQYF.

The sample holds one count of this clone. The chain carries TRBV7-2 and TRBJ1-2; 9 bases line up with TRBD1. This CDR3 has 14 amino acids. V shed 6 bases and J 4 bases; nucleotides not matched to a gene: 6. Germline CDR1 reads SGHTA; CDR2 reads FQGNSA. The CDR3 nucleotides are TGTGCCAGCAGTATAACAGGGGGCGGCTATGGCTACACCTTC. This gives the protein CASSITGGGYGYTF.

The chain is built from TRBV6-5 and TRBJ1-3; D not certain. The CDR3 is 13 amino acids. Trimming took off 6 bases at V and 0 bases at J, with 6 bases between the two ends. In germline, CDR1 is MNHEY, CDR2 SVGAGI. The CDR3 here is CASRRSSGNTIYF. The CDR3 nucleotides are TGTGCCAGCAGGCGGAGCTCTGGAAACACCATATATTTT.

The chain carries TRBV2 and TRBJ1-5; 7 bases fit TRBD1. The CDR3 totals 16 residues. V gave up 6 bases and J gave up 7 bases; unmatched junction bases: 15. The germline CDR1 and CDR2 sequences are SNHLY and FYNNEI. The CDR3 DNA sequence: TGTGCCAGCAGCGGCGGGACAGCGAACCTCGGGCAGCCCCAGCATTTT. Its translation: CASSGGTANLGQPQHF.

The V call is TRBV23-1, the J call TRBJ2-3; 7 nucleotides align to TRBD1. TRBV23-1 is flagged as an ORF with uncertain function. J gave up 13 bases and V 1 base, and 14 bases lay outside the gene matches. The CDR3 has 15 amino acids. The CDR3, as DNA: TGCGCCAGCAGTCAATGGGGCCAGAAAATGACAGGGAAGTATTTT. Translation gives CASSQWGQKMTGKYF.

CDR3 in DNA: TGTGCCAGCAGTGTTCAAATGAGAAAACTGTTTTTT. It yields the protein CASSVQMRKLFF. The chain carries TRBV2 and TRBJ1-4; D is unclear. Germline lookup yields CDR1 SNHLY and CDR2 FYNNEI. Trimming took 4 bases from V and 10 from J, leaving 10 bases between them. The CDR3 runs 12 residues.

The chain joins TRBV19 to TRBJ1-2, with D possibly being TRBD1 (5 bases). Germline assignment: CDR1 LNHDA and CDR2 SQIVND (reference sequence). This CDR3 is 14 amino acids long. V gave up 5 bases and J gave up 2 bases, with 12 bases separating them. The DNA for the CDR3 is TGTGCCAGTAGTTCCAGGGTGTTGAACTATGGCTACACCTTC. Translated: CASSSRVLNYGYTF.

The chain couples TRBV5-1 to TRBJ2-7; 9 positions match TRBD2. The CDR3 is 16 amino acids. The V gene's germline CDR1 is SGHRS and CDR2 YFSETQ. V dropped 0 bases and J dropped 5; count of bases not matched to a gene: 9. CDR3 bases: TGCGCCAGCAGCTTGGGCTATGGGGCGGGAGGGCACGAGCAGTACTTC. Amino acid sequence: CASSLGYGAGGHEQYF.

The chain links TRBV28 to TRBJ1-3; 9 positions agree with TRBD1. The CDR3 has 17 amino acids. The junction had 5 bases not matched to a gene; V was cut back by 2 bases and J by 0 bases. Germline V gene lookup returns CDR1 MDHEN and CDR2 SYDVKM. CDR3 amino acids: CASSLGTGRYSGNTIYF. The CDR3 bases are TGTGCCAGCAGTTTAGGGACAGGGCGGTACTCTGGAAACACCATATATTTT. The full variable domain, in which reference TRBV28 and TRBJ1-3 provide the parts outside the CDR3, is DVKVTQSSRYLVKRTGEKVFLECVQDMDHENMFWYRQDPGLGLRLIYFSYDVKMKEKGDIPEGYSVSREKKERFSLILESASTNQTSMYLCASSLGTGRYSGNTIYFGEGSWLTVV.

The CDR3 DNA reads TGCGCCAGCAGCAACTACAGGGCTGGCTATGGCTACACCTTC. Translation: CASSNYRAGYGYTF. The rearrangement links TRBV4-1 to TRBJ1-2; weak D call: TRBD1 (6 bases). The CDR3 is 14 amino acids. Germline assignment: CDR1 MGHRA and CDR2 YSYEKL. The ends were cut back, 5 bases at V and 4 bases at J, with 14 bases in the middle.

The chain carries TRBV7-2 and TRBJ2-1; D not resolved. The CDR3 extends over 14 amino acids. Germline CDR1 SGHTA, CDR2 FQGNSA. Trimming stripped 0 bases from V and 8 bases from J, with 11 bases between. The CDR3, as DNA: TGTGCCAGCAGCTTAGCACCCAGGCTCGATGAGCAGTTCTTC. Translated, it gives CASSLAPRLDEQFF.

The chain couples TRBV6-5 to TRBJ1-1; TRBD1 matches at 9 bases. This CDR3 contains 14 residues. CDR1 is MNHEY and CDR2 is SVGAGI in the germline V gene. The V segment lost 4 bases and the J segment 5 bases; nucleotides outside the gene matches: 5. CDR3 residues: CASSLPDRGTEAFF. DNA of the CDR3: TGTGCCAGCAGTTTACCAGACAGGGGGACTGAAGCTTTCTTT.

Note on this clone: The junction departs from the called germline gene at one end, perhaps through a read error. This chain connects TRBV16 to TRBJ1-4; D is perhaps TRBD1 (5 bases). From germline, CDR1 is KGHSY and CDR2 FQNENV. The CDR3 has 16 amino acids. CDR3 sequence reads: CASSHSGTPTTEKLFF. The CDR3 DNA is TGTGCCAGCAGCCACTCCGGGACCCCCACTACTGAAAAACTGTTTTTT.

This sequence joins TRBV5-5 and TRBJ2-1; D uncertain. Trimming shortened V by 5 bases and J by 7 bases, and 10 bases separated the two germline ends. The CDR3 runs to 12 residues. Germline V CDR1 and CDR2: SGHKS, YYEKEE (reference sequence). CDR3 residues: CASSSLDNEQFF. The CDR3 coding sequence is TGTGCCAGCAGTTCCTTAGATAATGAGCAGTTCTTC.

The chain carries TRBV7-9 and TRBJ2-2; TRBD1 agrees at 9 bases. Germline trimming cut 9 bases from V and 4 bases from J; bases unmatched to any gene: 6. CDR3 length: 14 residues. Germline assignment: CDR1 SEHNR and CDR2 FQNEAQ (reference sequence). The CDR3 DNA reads TGTGCCAGTAAATGGACAGGGGTCACCGGGGAGCTGTTTTTT. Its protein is CASKWTGVTGELFF. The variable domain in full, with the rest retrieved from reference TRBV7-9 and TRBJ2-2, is DTGVSQNPRHKITKRGQNVTFRCDPISEHNRLYWYRQTLGQGPEFLTYFQNEAQLEKSRLLSDRFSAERPKGSFSTLEIQRTEQGDSAMYLCASKWTGVTGELFFGEGSRLTVL.

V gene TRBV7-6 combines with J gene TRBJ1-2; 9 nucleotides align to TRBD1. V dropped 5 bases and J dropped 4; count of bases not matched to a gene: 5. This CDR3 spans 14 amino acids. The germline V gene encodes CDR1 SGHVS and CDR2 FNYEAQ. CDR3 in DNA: TGTGCCAGCAGCCCCGACAGGGGGATCTATGGCTACACCTTC. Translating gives CASSPDRGIYGYTF.

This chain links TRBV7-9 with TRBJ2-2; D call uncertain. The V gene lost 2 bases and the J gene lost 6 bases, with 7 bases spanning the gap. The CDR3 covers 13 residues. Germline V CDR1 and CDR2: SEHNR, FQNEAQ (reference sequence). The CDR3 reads CASSLYGSGELFF. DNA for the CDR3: TGTGCCAGCAGCTTATACGGTTCCGGGGAGCTGTTTTTT.

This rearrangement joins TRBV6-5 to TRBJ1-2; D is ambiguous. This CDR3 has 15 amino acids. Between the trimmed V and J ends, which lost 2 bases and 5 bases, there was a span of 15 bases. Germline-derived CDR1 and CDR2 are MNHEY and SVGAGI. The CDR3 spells CASSYKAEPWYGYTF. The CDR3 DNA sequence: TGTGCCAGCAGTTACAAGGCAGAACCTTGGTATGGCTACACCTTC.

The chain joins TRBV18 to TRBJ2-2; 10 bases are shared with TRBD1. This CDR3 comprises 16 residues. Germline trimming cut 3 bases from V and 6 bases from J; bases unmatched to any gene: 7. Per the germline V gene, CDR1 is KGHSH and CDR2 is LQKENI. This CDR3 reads CASSPFGTGASGELFF. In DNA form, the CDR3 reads TGTGCCAGCTCACCCTTCGGGACAGGGGCATCCGGGGAGCTGTTTTTT.

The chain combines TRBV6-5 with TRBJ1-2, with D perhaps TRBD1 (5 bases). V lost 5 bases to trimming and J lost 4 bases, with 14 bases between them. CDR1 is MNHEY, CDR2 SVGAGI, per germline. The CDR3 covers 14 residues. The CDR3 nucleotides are TGTGCCAGCAGTCCTAGACGGGGGATCTATGGCTACACCTTC. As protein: CASSPRRGIYGYTF.

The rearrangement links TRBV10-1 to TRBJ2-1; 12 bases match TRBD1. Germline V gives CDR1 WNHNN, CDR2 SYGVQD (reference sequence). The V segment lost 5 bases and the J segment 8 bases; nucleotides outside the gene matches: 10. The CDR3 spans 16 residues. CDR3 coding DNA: TGCGCCAGCAGTATCTCGAAGGGACAGGGGGCGGATGAGCAGTTCTTC. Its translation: CASSISKGQGADEQFF.

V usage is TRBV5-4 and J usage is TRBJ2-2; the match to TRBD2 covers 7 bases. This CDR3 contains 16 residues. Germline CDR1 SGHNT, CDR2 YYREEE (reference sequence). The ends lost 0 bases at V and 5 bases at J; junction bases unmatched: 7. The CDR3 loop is CASSLDREVLTGELFF. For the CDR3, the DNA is TGTGCCAGCAGCTTGGATCGGGAGGTTCTAACCGGGGAGCTGTTTTTT.

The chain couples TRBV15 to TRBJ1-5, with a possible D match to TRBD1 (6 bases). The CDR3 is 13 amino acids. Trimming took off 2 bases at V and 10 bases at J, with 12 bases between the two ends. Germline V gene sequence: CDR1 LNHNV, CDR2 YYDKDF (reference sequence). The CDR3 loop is CATSRHPQGPQHF. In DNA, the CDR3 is TGTGCCACCAGCAGACACCCACAGGGTCCCCAGCATTTT.

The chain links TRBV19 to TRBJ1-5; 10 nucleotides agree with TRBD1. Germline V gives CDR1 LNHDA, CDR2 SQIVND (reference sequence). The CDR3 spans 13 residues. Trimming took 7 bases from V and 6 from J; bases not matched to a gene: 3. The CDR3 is CASTGQGGQPQHF. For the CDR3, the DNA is TGTGCCAGTACTGGACAGGGGGGTCAGCCCCAGCATTTT.

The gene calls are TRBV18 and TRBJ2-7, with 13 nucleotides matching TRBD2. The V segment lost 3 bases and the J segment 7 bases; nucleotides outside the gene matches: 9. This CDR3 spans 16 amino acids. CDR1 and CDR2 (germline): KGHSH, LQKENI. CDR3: CASSPPGLAGLGEQYF. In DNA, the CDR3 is TGTGCCAGCTCACCTCCGGGACTAGCGGGACTGGGGGAGCAGTACTTC.

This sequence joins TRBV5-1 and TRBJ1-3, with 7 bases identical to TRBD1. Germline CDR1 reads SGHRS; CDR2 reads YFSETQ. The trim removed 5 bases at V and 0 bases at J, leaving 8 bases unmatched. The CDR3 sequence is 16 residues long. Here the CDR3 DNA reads TGCGCCAGCAGACGGACAGGCGAAAGCTCTGGAAACACCATATATTTT. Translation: CASRRTGESSGNTIYF.

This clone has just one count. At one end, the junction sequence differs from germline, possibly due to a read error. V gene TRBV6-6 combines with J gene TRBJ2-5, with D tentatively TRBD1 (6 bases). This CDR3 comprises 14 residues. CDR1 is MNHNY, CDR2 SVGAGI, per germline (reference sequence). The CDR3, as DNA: TGTGTCAGCAGTTACTCCGGACAGCAAGAGACCCAGTACTTC. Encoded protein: CVSSYSGQQETQYF.